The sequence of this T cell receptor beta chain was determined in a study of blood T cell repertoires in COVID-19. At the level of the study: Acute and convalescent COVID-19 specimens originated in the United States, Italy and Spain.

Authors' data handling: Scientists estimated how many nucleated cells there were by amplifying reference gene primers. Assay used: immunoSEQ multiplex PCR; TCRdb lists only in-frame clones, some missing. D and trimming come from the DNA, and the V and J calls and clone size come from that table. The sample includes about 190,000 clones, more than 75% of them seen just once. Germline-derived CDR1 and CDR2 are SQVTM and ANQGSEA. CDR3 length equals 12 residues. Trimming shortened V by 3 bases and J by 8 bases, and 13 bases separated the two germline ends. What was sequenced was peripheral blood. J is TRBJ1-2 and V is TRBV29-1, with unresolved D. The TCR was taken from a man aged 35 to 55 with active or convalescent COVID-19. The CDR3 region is CSVETGRWGYTF. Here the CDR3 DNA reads TGCAGCGTTGAGACCGGGAGATGGGGCTACACCTTC.